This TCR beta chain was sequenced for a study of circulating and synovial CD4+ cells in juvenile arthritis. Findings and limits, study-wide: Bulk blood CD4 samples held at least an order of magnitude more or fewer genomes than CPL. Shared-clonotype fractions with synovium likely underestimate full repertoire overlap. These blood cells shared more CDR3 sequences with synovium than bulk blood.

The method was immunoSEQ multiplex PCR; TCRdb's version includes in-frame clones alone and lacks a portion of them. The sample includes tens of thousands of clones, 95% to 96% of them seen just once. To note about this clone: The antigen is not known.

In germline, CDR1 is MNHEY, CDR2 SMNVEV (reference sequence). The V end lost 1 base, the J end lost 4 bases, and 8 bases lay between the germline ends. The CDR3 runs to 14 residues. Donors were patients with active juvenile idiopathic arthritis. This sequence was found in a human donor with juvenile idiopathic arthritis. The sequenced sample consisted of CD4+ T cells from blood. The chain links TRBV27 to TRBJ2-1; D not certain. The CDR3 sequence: CASSLFSGYNEQFF. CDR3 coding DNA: TGTGCCAGCAGTTTATTCTCCGGTTACAATGAGCAGTTCTTC.